Presented here are 27 T cell receptor beta chains from one specimen sequenced in a study of long-term antiretroviral therapy in people with HIV (dated by TCRdb to between 2021 and 2024). The immunoSEQ hsTCRB v3.0 assay was used at survey level resolution for TRB variable region sequencing. This is the immuneACCESS table as TCRdb keeps it, with only in-frame sequences that have V and J called. A part of the clones is gone; compared with another copy, unresolved V genes explain less than half, and the rest is unexplained. The table for this sample lists roughly 34,000 clones; about 85% of them were counted only once. The ten largest clones capture under 4% of the sample. The sample consisted of unsorted PBMCs, taken 1.9 years after starting antiretroviral therapy. These receptors all come from a man in his late teens or twenties with HIV.

The chain joins TRBV7-2 to TRBJ2-5, with unresolved D. CDR1 is SGHTA, CDR2 FQGNSA, per germline. V was pared by 4 bases and J by 1 base, with 16 bases between. The CDR3 runs to 16 residues. CDR3 sequence (DNA): TGTGCCAGCAGCTCACCGCGTGTTGGGCCCCAAGAGACCCAGTACTTC. This gives the protein CASSSPRVGPQETQYF.

The chain employs TRBV19 and TRBJ1-2; D is unclear. Germline V lookup: CDR1 LNHDA, CDR2 SQIVND (reference sequence). This CDR3 spans 14 amino acids. Trimming took off 0 bases at V and 2 bases at J, with 7 bases between the two ends. The CDR3 loop is CASSIDRGNYGYTF. The DNA for the CDR3 is TGTGCCAGTAGTATAGATCGGGGAAACTATGGCTACACCTTC. Complete variable domain (other parts from reference TRBV19 and TRBJ1-2): DGGITQSPKYLFRKEGQNVTLSCEQNLNHDAMYWYRQDPGQGLRLIYYSQIVNDFQKGDIAEGYSVSREKKESFPLTVTSAQKNPTAFYLCASSIDRGNYGYTFGSGTRLTVV.

The chain joins TRBV6-4 to TRBJ1-1; D is undetermined. V lost 2 bases and J lost 8, with 39 bases in between. Germline CDR1 MRHNA, CDR2 SNTAGT. The CDR3 covers 22 residues. The CDR3 DNA reads TGTGCCAGCAGTGACCCTGACCCTAGACGGCTATCCCTTACTGAAGCTAGGCTAGAAGCTTTCTTT. The encoded protein is CASSDPDPRRLSLTEARLEAFF.

The V call is TRBV28, the J call TRBJ2-4; D may match TRBD1 or TRBD2 (5 bases each). Germline CDR1 is MDHEN and CDR2 is SYDVKM. The CDR3 has 13 amino acids. Trimming removed 7 bases at V and 6 bases at J, with 13 bases between. The CDR3 region has the DNA TGTGCCAGCAACGGGGCCCTGTTAAACATTCAGTACTTC. This sequence encodes CASNGALLNIQYF.

The chain couples TRBV4-2 to TRBJ1-2; D is uncertain. Germline V gene lookup returns CDR1 LGHNA and CDR2 YNFKEQ. Deletions cut 1 base from V and 4 bases from J, with 16 bases between. The CDR3 runs to 16 residues. Written as DNA, the CDR3 is TGTGCCAGCAGCCAAGTGTCAAGTAGGGAATCCTATGGCTACACCTTC. This gives the protein CASSQVSSRESYGYTF.

This chain links TRBV11-2 with TRBJ2-3; the D gene is possibly TRBD2 (6 bases). Trimming pared 3 bases from V and 2 bases from J, leaving 21 bases between. Germline assignment: CDR1 SGHAT and CDR2 FQNNGV. The CDR3 is 18 amino acids. The CDR3 DNA reads TGTGCCAGCAGCTTTAGTGGCGGATTAGCGGAACCCACAGATACGCAGTATTTT. Its protein is CASSFSGGLAEPTDTQYF.

CDR3 coding DNA: TGCGCCAGCAGCTTAAGCGAGAGCACAGATACGCAGTATTTT. This codes for CASSLSESTDTQYF. This chain connects TRBV5-1 to TRBJ2-3; D is unclear. Trimming took 2 bases from V and 0 from J, leaving 7 bases between them. CDR1 is SGHRS, CDR2 YFSETQ, per germline. This CDR3 spans 14 amino acids. Filled out from reference TRBV5-1 and TRBJ2-3, the complete variable domain reads KAGVTQTPRYLIKTRGQQVTLSCSPISGHRSVSWYQQTPGQGLQFLFEYFSETQRNKGNFPGRFSGRQFSNSRSEMNVSTLELGDSALYLCASSLSESTDTQYFGPGTRLTVL.

The V and J genes are TRBV10-3 and TRBJ2-7; TRBD1 aligns across 7 bases. The germline V gene has CDR1 ENHRY and CDR2 SYGVKD. The CDR3 runs 12 residues. V gave up 3 bases and J gave up 5 bases; unmatched junction bases: 1. CDR3 amino acids: CAISETGDEQYV. In DNA, the CDR3 is TGTGCCATCAGTGAAACAGGGGACGAGCAGTACGTC.

J is TRBJ2-2 and V is TRBV7-9, with D hard to call. Trimming shortened V by 4 bases and J by 0 bases, and 12 bases separated the two germline ends. The CDR3 loop spans 16 amino acids. Germline V CDR1 and CDR2: SEHNR, FQNEAQ (reference sequence). DNA of the CDR3: TGTGCCAGCAGCTCTTGGAGTACTACGAACACCGGGGAGCTGTTTTTT. Protein sequence: CASSSWSTTNTGELFF.

This CDR3 is CASSLGAVAVADTQYF. CDR3 sequence (DNA): TGTGCCAGCAGCTTGGGGGCAGTCGCCGTGGCAGATACGCAGTATTTT. The chain carries TRBV5-6 and TRBJ2-3; D gene unclear. This CDR3 spans 16 amino acids. Germline V lookup: CDR1 SGHDT, CDR2 YYEEEE. V lost 0 bases, J lost 4 bases, and 15 bases lay in between.

This clone was counted a few times. The J gene is TRBJ2-1, the V gene TRBV4-1; 8 bases agree with TRBD2. CDR1 and CDR2 (germline): MGHRA, YSYEKL. The trim removed 5 bases at V and 2 bases at J, leaving 8 bases unmatched. The CDR3 runs 16 residues. DNA for the CDR3: TGCGCCAGCAGCTCGGAAGCGGGGGCTACCTACAATGAGCAGTTCTTC. Amino acids: CASSSEAGATYNEQFF.

By sample fraction, this clone is medium-sized (0.01 to 0.1%). The chain carries TRBV27 and TRBJ1-1; D gene ambiguous. The germline V gene has CDR1 MNHEY and CDR2 SMNVEV (reference sequence). This CDR3 is built from 15 residues. The ends were cut back, 3 bases at V and 3 bases at J, with 14 bases in the middle. The CDR3 loop is CASSFSRTFDTEAFF. The CDR3 DNA follows: TGTGCCAGCAGTTTTAGTCGTACTTTCGACACTGAAGCTTTCTTT.

The chain combines TRBV27 with TRBJ1-4; a weak D match, TRBD1 (6 bases). The CDR3 consists of 14 residues. Germline V lookup: CDR1 MNHEY, CDR2 SMNVEV (reference sequence). The V end was cut by 3 bases, the J end by 7 bases, with 12 bases between. CDR3 protein: CASSFQGLGEKLFF. Here the CDR3 DNA reads TGTGCCAGCAGTTTCCAGGGGTTGGGTGAAAAACTGTTTTTT.

This rearrangement joins TRBV19 to TRBJ2-2; the D is unclear. The V gene's germline CDR1 is LNHDA and CDR2 SQIVND (reference sequence). V was pared by 3 bases and J by 7 bases, with 12 bases between. The CDR3 contains 14 residues. CDR3 loop: CASSISATDGELFF. The CDR3, as DNA: TGTGCCAGTAGTATTTCTGCTACCGACGGGGAGCTGTTTTTT.

The chain carries TRBV18 and TRBJ1-4; no clear D. Trimming pared 0 bases from V and 5 bases from J, leaving 10 bases between. Germline V gives CDR1 KGHSH, CDR2 LQKENI. The CDR3 is 15 amino acids. For the CDR3, the DNA is TGTGCCAGCTCACCACCGTCCTCCCCAAATGAAAAACTGTTTTTT. This gives the protein CASSPPSSPNEKLFF.

The chain is built from TRBV5-4 and TRBJ2-5; the match to TRBD2 covers 15 bases. The V gene end was trimmed by 5 bases and the J gene end by 5 bases; junction bases not matched to a gene: 13. Germline V gene lookup returns CDR1 SGHNT and CDR2 YYREEE (reference sequence). The CDR3 contains 18 residues. CDR3 residues: CASRRGPGLAGGRETQYF. CDR3 coding DNA: TGTGCCAGCAGACGAGGGCCGGGACTAGCGGGGGGTCGGGAGACCCAGTACTTC.

This clone was seen once. V and J are TRBV5-1 and TRBJ2-1; no firm D call. The V and J ends lost 4 bases and 5 bases respectively, with 7 bases between them. The CDR3 has 12 amino acids. Germline CDR1 SGHRS, CDR2 YFSETQ. CDR3 nucleotide sequence: TGCGCCAGCAGCGGGCAAAACAATGAGCAGTTCTTC. Its protein product is CASSGQNNEQFF.

The CDR3 is CASSVPGSYEQYF. In DNA form, the CDR3 reads TGTGCCAGCAGCGTACCAGGGTCCTACGAGCAGTACTTC. The V and J genes are TRBV7-9 and TRBJ2-7; the D gene is possibly TRBD1 (5 bases). Germline CDR1 SEHNR, CDR2 FQNEAQ (reference sequence). The CDR3 extends over 13 amino acids. Trimming removed 5 bases from V and 1 base from J, with 9 bases in between.

The V call is TRBV5-8, the J call TRBJ2-3; 9 bases map to TRBD2. This CDR3 spans 17 amino acids. CDR1 is SGHTS and CDR2 is YDEGEE in the germline V gene. The ends lost 1 base at V and 0 bases at J; junction bases unmatched: 6. The CDR3 nucleotides are TGTGCCAGCAGCTTGCGAGCGGGGGGCCCTAGCACAGATACGCAGTATTTT. This translates into CASSLRAGGPSTDTQYF.

This clone was picked up a small number of times. The chain employs TRBV7-9 and TRBJ1-2; weak D call: TRBD1 (5 bases). Germline assignment: CDR1 SEHNR and CDR2 FQNEAQ (reference sequence). This CDR3 comprises 13 residues. Deletions cut 6 bases from V and 2 bases from J, with 10 bases between. CDR3 region: CASSAGDNYGYTF. The DNA of the CDR3 is TGTGCCAGCAGTGCCGGGGACAACTATGGCTACACCTTC.

This rearrangement joins TRBV7-2 to TRBJ2-2; TRBD1 aligns across 7 bases. With V trimmed by 5 bases and J by 2 bases, 5 bases remained unmatched. Germline V gene lookup returns CDR1 SGHTA and CDR2 FQGNSA. CDR3 size: 15 residues. The CDR3 protein is CASSAGTANTGELFF. CDR3 coding DNA: TGTGCCAGCAGCGCCGGGACAGCCAACACCGGGGAGCTGTTTTTT. Complete variable domain (other parts from reference TRBV7-2 and TRBJ2-2): GAGVSQSPSNKVTEKGKDVELRCDPISGHTALYWYRQSLGQGLEFLIYFQGNSAPDKSGLPSDRFSAERTGGSVSTLTIQRTQQEDSAVYLCASSAGTANTGELFFGEGSRLTVL.

The chain joins TRBV7-9 to TRBJ2-4, with 7 bases aligning to TRBD1. The CDR3 spans 15 residues. Trimming removed 4 bases from V and 5 bases from J; junction bases left unmatched: 8. Per germline, CDR1 SEHNR and CDR2 FQNEAQ (reference sequence). As DNA, the CDR3 is TGTGCCAGCAGCTCCTACAGGGGCCCCCAAAACATTCAGTACTTC. Its translation is CASSSYRGPQNIQYF.

The chain links TRBV11-3 to TRBJ2-2; D remains unclear. The CDR3 is 13 amino acids. V lost 5 bases, J lost 2 bases, and 6 bases lay in between. The germline CDR1 and CDR2 sequences are SGHNT and YENEEA. CDR3 sequence (DNA): TGTGCCAGCAGCGTTGGTAACACCGGGGAGCTGTTTTTT. Its protein product is CASSVGNTGELFF.

CDR3 region: CAISESRGEQPQHF. DNA for the CDR3: TGTGCCATCAGTGAGTCCCGGGGAGAACAGCCCCAGCATTTT. The chain couples TRBV10-3 to TRBJ1-5, with D uncertain. V was clipped by 0 bases and J by 7 bases, with 10 bases between them. This CDR3 spans 14 amino acids. Germline V gives CDR1 ENHRY, CDR2 SYGVKD.

This clone showed up just a few times. The chain carries TRBV28 and TRBJ1-6; D unclear. The CDR3 length is 12 residues. Germline values: CDR1 MDHEN, CDR2 SYDVKM. With 6 bases removed from V and 13 bases from J, the gap between germline ends came to 13 bases. The CDR3 loop is CASRTDLRPLHF. As DNA, the CDR3 is TGTGCCAGCAGAACTGATCTAAGGCCCCTCCACTTT.

The count of this clone is one. V and J are TRBV4-1 and TRBJ1-3, with D possibly being TRBD1 (6 bases). Germline CDR1 reads MGHRA; CDR2 reads YSYEKL. Trimming removed 3 bases from V and 0 bases from J, with 12 bases in between. The CDR3 has 16 amino acids. CDR3 sequence: CASSQALRGSGNTIYF. The CDR3, as DNA: TGCGCCAGCAGCCAGGCCCTCAGGGGCTCTGGAAACACCATATATTTT.

V usage is TRBV13 and J usage is TRBJ2-3, with D maybe TRBD1 (6 bases). The germline CDR1 and CDR2 sequences are PRHDT and FYEKMQ (reference sequence). The CDR3 covers 14 residues. V was clipped by 4 bases and J by 7 bases, with 15 bases between them. The CDR3 loop is CASSWTEVGYTQYF. DNA of the CDR3: TGTGCCAGCAGCTGGACAGAGGTGGGTTATACGCAGTATTTT.